One sample yielded the 2 T cell receptor beta chains listed below, sequenced in a study of T cells in Graves' hyperthyroidism and ophthalmopathy. Researchers amplified the TCR beta CDR3 regions from RNA transcripts. When the TCR CDR3 underwent first-round RT-PCR, the HTBI primer set was used. A single record per CDR3 protein comes from TCRdb applying MiXCR to the multiplex PCR reads. The sample has about 600,000 distinct CDR3 sequences; approximately 16% are singletons. The material sequenced was blood. The source is a middle-aged woman with Graves' ophthalmopathy.

This clonotype was observed a single time. The V gene is TRBV2, the J gene TRBJ2-2; TRBD2 aligns across 10 bases. The CDR3 totals 15 residues. Germline trimming cut 6 bases from V and 4 bases from J; bases unmatched to any gene: 5. Germline CDR1 reads SNHLY; CDR2 reads FYNNEI. Written as DNA, the CDR3 is TGTGCCAGCAGGCCGGGACTAGCGAGCACCGGGGAGCTGTTTTTT. It encodes CASRPGLASTGELFF.

The rearrangement links TRBV28 to TRBJ2-7, with 8 bases matching TRBD2. The CDR3 spans 15 residues. From germline, CDR1 is MDHEN and CDR2 SYDVKM. The trim removed 9 bases at V and 2 bases at J, leaving 12 bases unmatched. CDR3 nucleotides: TGTGCCAGTAACTCGGGAGGGCGGGGAACCTACGAGCAGTACTTC. It is translated as CASNSGGRGTYEQYF. The full variable domain, in which reference TRBV28 and TRBJ2-7 provide the parts outside the CDR3, is DVKVTQSSRYLVKRTGEKVFLECVQDMDHENMFWYRQDPGLGLRLIYFSYDVKMKEKGDIPEGYSVSREKKERFSLILESASTNQTSMYLCASNSGGRGTYEQYFGPGTRLTVT.